A single sample gave rise to the 13 T cell receptor beta chains below, sequenced in a study of post-analysis software for immune sequencing data. Study-wide results and limits: Controls had lower frequencies than patients of about 5 TRBV segments, which included TRBV5-6, TRBV5-1 and TRBV20-1.

Unique molecular identifiers were built into the TCR beta cDNA libraries. TCRdb reanalysed the PCR reads using MiXCR and keeps one entry per CDR3 protein. The table records 600,000 to 700,000 distinct CDR3 sequences, 55% to 70% of them present only once. Their recognized antigens are unknown. The sequenced sample was blood. All receptors derive from a girl aged 2 to 10 with multiple sclerosis.

The chain joins TRBV12-3 or TRBV12-4 to TRBJ2-5; tentatively, D is TRBD2 (6 bases). The DNA end is more similar to TRBJ2-7, so the J call may be wrong. The CDR3 totals 16 residues. The CDR3 spells CASSPPNGRGLSEQYF. The CDR3 bases are TGTGCCAGCAGTCCCCCTAACGGGAGAGGGCTAAGCGAGCAGTACTTC.

The J gene is TRBJ2-5, the V gene TRBV3-1; TRBD1 is a possible D gene (6 bases). The CDR3 contains 13 residues. Germline CDR1 and CDR2: LGHDT and YNNKEL (reference sequence). The V end was cut by 6 bases, the J end by 2 bases, with 10 bases between. The CDR3 DNA follows: TGTGCCAGCAGTGGACAGAATCAAGAGACCCAGTACTTC. This encodes CASSGQNQETQYF.

The chain joins TRBV12-3 or TRBV12-4 to TRBJ2-1; 12 bases align to TRBD2. The V segment lost 4 bases and the J segment 7 bases; nucleotides outside the gene matches: 5. This CDR3 comprises 15 residues. The DNA of the CDR3 is TGTGCCAGCAGTTCTAGCGGGGGGGCCCGGAATGAGCAGTTCTTC. Translation gives CASSSSGGARNEQFF.

The chain recombines TRBV25-1 with TRBJ2-5; weak D call: TRBD1 (5 bases). CDR3 size: 11 residues. The V gene's germline CDR1 is MGHDK and CDR2 SYGVNS. V was trimmed by 4 bases and J by 11 bases, leaving 11 bases between them. The CDR3 DNA is TGTGCCAGCAGTGGCGGACAAGAGCAGTACTTC. Protein product: CASSGGQEQYF. Looking up the rest from reference TRBV25-1 and TRBJ2-5 gives the full variable domain: EADIYQTPRYLVIGTGKKITLECSQTMGHDKMYWYQQDPGMELHLIHYSYGVNSTEKGDLSSESTVSRIRTEHFPLTLESARPSHTSQYLCASSGGQEQYFGPGTRLLVL.

This chain joins TRBV4-2 and TRBJ2-5, with 9 bases matching TRBD2. The V and J ends lost 0 bases and 1 base, in that order; junction bases with no gene match: 9. This CDR3 is 18 amino acids long. Germline V gene data show CDR1 as LGHNA and CDR2 as YNFKEQ. CDR3 nucleotides: TGTGCCAGCAGCCAAGATCCTCTTGGAGCGGGGGGCCAAGAGACCCAGTACTTC. The encoded protein is CASSQDPLGAGGQETQYF.

This clonotype was seen a handful of times. The V call is TRBV4-2, the J call TRBJ2-7; the D is unclear. V was pared by 5 bases and J by 0 bases, with 8 bases between. Germline V lookup: CDR1 LGHNA, CDR2 YNFKEQ. There are 13 residues in the CDR3. For the CDR3, the DNA is TGTGCCAGCAGCGCTCCCTACTCCTACGAGCAGTACTTC. Encoded protein: CASSAPYSYEQYF.

Here the CDR3 DNA reads TGTGCCAGCAGTGAACCAACTAGCCCTTTGGGCGATGAGCAGTTCTTC. It specifies CASSEPTSPLGDEQFF. This sequence joins TRBV6-1 and TRBJ2-1, with D possibly being TRBD2 (6 bases). Trimming removed 2 bases from V and 8 bases from J, with 19 bases in between. The CDR3 covers 16 residues. CDR1 MNHNS and CDR2 SASEGT come from the germline V gene.

This clonotype appeared a few times. The genes are TRBV10-3 and TRBJ1-2; D uncertain. The length of the CDR3 is 13 residues. The germline V and J ends were trimmed by 3 bases and 8 bases, with 13 bases remaining between them. The germline V gene encodes CDR1 ENHRY and CDR2 SYGVKD. DNA for the CDR3: TGTGCCATCAGTGACATAGGTCGAGAAGGCTACACCTTC. Protein: CAISDIGREGYTF.

This chain joins TRBV20-1 and TRBJ2-3; 8 nucleotides match TRBD2. Germline CDR1 and CDR2: DFQATT and SNEGSKA (reference sequence). The length of the CDR3 is 15 residues. Losses at the gene ends were 3 bases for V and 5 bases for J; bases not matched to a gene: 10. CDR3 DNA sequence: TGCAGTGCTAGCTTCGTCGGGCGGGAGGAAGATACGCAGTATTTT. As protein: CSASFVGREEDTQYF.

The V call is TRBV29-1, the J call TRBJ1-2, with D possibly being TRBD1 (5 bases). The CDR3 length is 14 residues. The germline V gene encodes CDR1 SQVTM and CDR2 ANQGSEA. V lost 6 bases, J lost 8 bases, and 22 bases lay in between. Here the CDR3 reads CSVHSGGFSGGYTF. Written as DNA, the CDR3 is TGCAGCGTCCACAGCGGGGGTTTTTCTGGCGGCTACACCTTC.

The gene calls are TRBV30 and TRBJ2-3, with D unresolved. Trimming took 5 bases from V and 6 from J, leaving 9 bases between them. Germline CDR1 and CDR2: GTSNPN and SVGIG (reference sequence). This CDR3 comprises 11 residues. The CDR3 loop is CAWSLGDTQYF. CDR3 DNA: TGTGCCTGGTCCTTGGGGGATACGCAGTATTTT.

The rearrangement uses TRBV5-1 and TRBJ2-5; possibly TRBD1 for D (6 bases). V lost 4 bases and J lost 2, with 18 bases in between. Germline loops: CDR1 SGHRS, CDR2 YFSETQ. CDR3 length: 16 amino acids. The CDR3 here is CASSPSQGTFQETQYF. The CDR3 DNA reads TGCGCCAGCAGCCCCTCACAGGGCACCTTTCAAGAGACCCAGTACTTC.

The chain joins TRBV6-5 to TRBJ2-7; maybe TRBD1 (5 bases). The germline V and J ends were trimmed by 6 bases and 3 bases, with 15 bases remaining between them. The germline V gene encodes CDR1 MNHEY and CDR2 SVGAGI. CDR3 length: 14 amino acids. Here the CDR3 reads CASRLGTGVYEQYF. The CDR3 DNA reads TGTGCCAGCAGACTCGGAACAGGAGTCTACGAGCAGTACTTC.